The next 27 T cell receptor beta chains were all read from a single sample in a study of monozygotic twins with inflammatory bowel disease. Using the 5' RACE reads, TCRdb records one entry per CDR3 protein without DNA. This table lists some 450,000 distinct CDR3 sequences. The sequenced material came from blood. The source of these receptors is a human donor with ulcerative colitis or Crohn's disease, or a healthy co-twin of an affected twin (not recorded which).

The chain recombines TRBV5-6 with TRBJ2-2. Germline CDR1 SGHDT, CDR2 YYEEEE. The CDR3 covers 15 residues. CDR3 in amino acids: CASSLVLVNTGELFF.

The CDR3 loop reads CASSLEGLGGNTIYF. The V gene is TRBV5-6, the J gene TRBJ1-3. Per germline, CDR1 SGHDT and CDR2 YYEEEE. The CDR3 is 15 amino acids.

The gene calls are TRBV2 and TRBJ2-3. CDR3 length equals 11 residues. CDR1 is SNHLY and CDR2 is FYNNEI in the germline V gene. The CDR3 sequence: CASSEMNTQYF.

The chain employs TRBV7-7 and TRBJ2-7; as DNA is missing, the TRBD1 call by TCRdb cannot be tested. This CDR3 comprises 13 residues. Germline assignment: CDR1 SSHAT and CDR2 FNYEAQ (reference sequence). This CDR3 reads CASSSDTRGEQYF.

The chain joins TRBV2 to TRBJ1-6. Germline values: CDR1 SNHLY, CDR2 FYNNEI. This CDR3 has 15 residues. The CDR3 loop reads CASTLEAGSNSPLHF.

This sequence joins TRBV20-1 and TRBJ1-1; TCRdb outputs TRBD1, but without DNA this stays unchecked. Germline CDR1 DFQATT, CDR2 SNEGSKA (reference sequence). This CDR3 has 13 amino acids. This CDR3 reads CSASPGGMDEAFF.

The chain links TRBV18 to TRBJ2-3; TCRdb outputs TRBD2, but without DNA this stays unchecked. CDR1 is KGHSH, CDR2 LQKENI, per germline. CDR3 size: 16 residues. The CDR3 region is CASSPSRGDRTDTQYF.

This chain links TRBV7-8 with TRBJ2-1; TCRdb calls TRBD2, which cannot be checked without DNA. The CDR3 is made up of 16 amino acids. Germline-derived CDR1 and CDR2 are SGHVS and FQNEAQ. The CDR3 sequence is CASSPKRAGSYNEQFF.

This chain joins TRBV5-6 and TRBJ2-1. Per the germline V gene, CDR1 is SGHDT and CDR2 is YYEEEE. CDR3 length: 14 amino acids. The CDR3 spells CASSLFSSYNEQFF.

CDR3: CASSLLDRGSILYGYTF. The V and J genes are TRBV12-3 or TRBV12-4 and TRBJ1-2; TCRdb names TRBD1, which stays unverified in the absence of DNA. This CDR3 comprises 17 residues.

V and J are TRBV19 and TRBJ2-3. The CDR3 length is 12 residues. Per germline, CDR1 LNHDA and CDR2 SQIVND (reference sequence). The CDR3 loop reads CASSNRLDTQYF.

The J gene is TRBJ1-2, the V gene TRBV7-2; the D gene TCRdb calls, TRBD1, cannot be checked with no DNA. The CDR3 runs 14 residues. Per the germline V gene, CDR1 is SGHTA and CDR2 is FQGNSA. CDR3 sequence reads: CASSFQGQGIGYTF.

The chain carries TRBV7-2 and TRBJ1-2. Germline V gene sequence: CDR1 SGHTA, CDR2 FQGNSA. The CDR3 covers 11 residues. The CDR3 loop reads CASSSSYGYTF.

This chain connects TRBV6-2 or TRBV6-3 to TRBJ2-7; absent DNA, TCRdb's TRBD1 call cannot be checked. CDR1 and CDR2 from the germline V gene are MNHEY and SVGEGT. CDR3 size: 12 residues. This CDR3 is CASSFPLFEQYF.

The CDR3 loop reads CASSQFSLEQYF. The chain links TRBV12-3 or TRBV12-4 to TRBJ2-7. The CDR3 is 12 amino acids.

V usage is TRBV20-1 and J usage is TRBJ2-3; the D call from TCRdb, TRBD1, cannot be confirmed without DNA. CDR1 is DFQATT, CDR2 SNEGSKA, per germline (reference sequence). The CDR3 is made up of 15 amino acids. The CDR3 loop reads CSANRPGTGTDTQYF.

The chain combines TRBV5-1 with TRBJ1-2. Germline V gene sequence: CDR1 SGHRS, CDR2 YFSETQ. This CDR3 has 12 residues. The chain's CDR3 is CASKEKEYGYTF.

This chain uses TRBV18 with TRBJ2-1; TCRdb outputs TRBD2, but without DNA this stays unchecked. The CDR3 contains 16 residues. CDR1 KGHSH and CDR2 LQKENI come from the germline V gene. CDR3 sequence: CASSPTYRDSGGEQFF.

This chain joins TRBV29-1 and TRBJ2-1; the D gene TCRdb calls, TRBD1, cannot be checked with no DNA. The CDR3 loop spans 11 amino acids. Germline V gene lookup returns CDR1 SQVTM and CDR2 ANQGSEA. CDR3 loop: CSGDHYNEQFF.

The V call is TRBV15, the J call TRBJ1-1; as DNA is missing, the TRBD1 call by TCRdb cannot be tested. Germline V gene lookup returns CDR1 LNHNV and CDR2 YYDKDF (reference sequence). This CDR3 has 14 amino acids. The CDR3 sequence is CATSSRDSNTEAFF. The complete variable domain, with remaining parts taken from reference TRBV15 and TRBJ1-1, reads DAMVIQNPRYQVTQFGKPVTLSCSQTLNHNVMYWYQQKSSQAPKLLFHYYDKDFNNEADTPDNFQSRRPNTSFCFLDIRSPGLGDTAMYLCATSSRDSNTEAFFGQGTRLTVV.

V is TRBV7-9 and J is TRBJ2-1; the TRBD1 assignment by TCRdb is unverifiable without DNA. The CDR3 is 17 amino acids. Germline values: CDR1 SEHNR, CDR2 FQNEAQ (reference sequence). The CDR3 loop reads CASSRWTGQAAYNEQFF.

This chain connects TRBV14 to TRBJ1-4; TCRdb's D gene call, TRBD1, goes unchecked for lack of DNA. The CDR3 runs 17 residues. Germline V lookup: CDR1 SGHDN, CDR2 FVKESK. CDR3 protein: CASSQPTTGGVPPQLFF.

This rearrangement joins TRBV25-1 to TRBJ1-2; TCRdb indicates TRBD1, and absent DNA this call remains unverified. The CDR3 contains 15 residues. The germline gives CDR1 MGHDK, CDR2 SYGVNS. CDR3 in amino acids: CASKGQGRTNYGYTF.

The chain combines TRBV2 with TRBJ2-3; TCRdb picks TRBD1, but there is no DNA to check that call. The germline V gene has CDR1 SNHLY and CDR2 FYNNEI. The CDR3 totals 13 residues. The CDR3 sequence: CARPLGASDTQYF.

The chain employs TRBV5-8 and TRBJ1-2; TCRdb's D call, TRBD1, is unchecked because there is no DNA. Germline CDR1 reads SGHTS; CDR2 reads YDEGEE. CDR3 length equals 14 residues. This CDR3 is CASSFTIRGYGYTF.

V gene TRBV6-1 combines with J gene TRBJ1-5; TCRdb's D call, TRBD1, is unchecked because there is no DNA. CDR3 length equals 15 residues. Germline assignment: CDR1 MNHNS and CDR2 SASEGT. CDR3 residues: CASRDGQGSNQPQHF.

The CDR3 region is CASSLEQGLQPQHF. The rearrangement uses TRBV7-6 and TRBJ1-5. The germline V gene has CDR1 SGHVS and CDR2 FNYEAQ. There are 14 residues in the CDR3.